The present entry profiles one TCR beta chain with its context. This sample is part of a study of control samples from healthy donors and cancer patients. This CDR3 contains 14 residues. Germline V gene data show CDR1 as SEHNR and CDR2 as FQNEAQ (reference sequence). Trimming took off 5 bases at V and 3 bases at J, with 14 bases between the two ends. The protocol was immunoSEQ multiplex PCR, while the TCRdb copy is restricted to in-frame clones and leaves out a portion. The repertoire holds 85,000 to 95,000 clones, around 80% seen once, with roughly 9.8% in the top ten. What was sequenced was blood. The chain couples TRBV7-9 to TRBJ2-7; D is uncertain. The sequence derives from a woman in her sixties or seventies in good health. In DNA form, the CDR3 reads TGTGCCAGCAGCATCGACCCCCTGGGCTACGAGCAGTACTTC. Amino acids: CASSIDPLGYEQYF. Complete variable domain (other parts from reference TRBV7-9 and TRBJ2-7): DTGVSQNPRHKITKRGQNVTFRCDPISEHNRLYWYRQTLGQGPEFLTYFQNEAQLEKSRLLSDRFSAERPKGSFSTLEIQRTEQGDSAMYLCASSIDPLGYEQYFGPGTRLTVT.